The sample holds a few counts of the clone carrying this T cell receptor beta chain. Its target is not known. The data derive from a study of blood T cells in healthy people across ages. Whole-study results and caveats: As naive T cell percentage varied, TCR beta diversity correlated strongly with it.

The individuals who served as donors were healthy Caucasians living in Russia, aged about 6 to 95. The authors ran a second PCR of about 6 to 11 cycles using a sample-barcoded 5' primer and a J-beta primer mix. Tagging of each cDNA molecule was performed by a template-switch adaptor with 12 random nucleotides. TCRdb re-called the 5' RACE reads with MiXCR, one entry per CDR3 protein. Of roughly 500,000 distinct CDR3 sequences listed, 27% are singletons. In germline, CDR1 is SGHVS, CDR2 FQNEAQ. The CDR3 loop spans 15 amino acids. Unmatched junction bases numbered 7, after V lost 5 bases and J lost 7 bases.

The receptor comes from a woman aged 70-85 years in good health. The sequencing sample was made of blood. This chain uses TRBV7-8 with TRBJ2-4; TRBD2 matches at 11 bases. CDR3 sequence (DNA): TGTGCCAGCAGCCAGGGACTAGCGGACTTCAACATTCAGTACTTC. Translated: CASSQGLADFNIQYF.